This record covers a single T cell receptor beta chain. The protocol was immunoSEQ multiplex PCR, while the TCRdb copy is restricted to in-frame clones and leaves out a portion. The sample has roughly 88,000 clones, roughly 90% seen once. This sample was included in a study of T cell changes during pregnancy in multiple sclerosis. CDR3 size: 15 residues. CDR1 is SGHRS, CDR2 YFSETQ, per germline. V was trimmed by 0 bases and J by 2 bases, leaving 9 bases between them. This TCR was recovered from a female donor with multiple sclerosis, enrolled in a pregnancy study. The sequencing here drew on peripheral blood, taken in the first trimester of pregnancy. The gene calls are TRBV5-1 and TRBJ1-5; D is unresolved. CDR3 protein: CASSLAGDGNQPQHF. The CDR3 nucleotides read TGCGCCAGCAGCTTGGCGGGAGATGGCAATCAGCCCCAGCATTTT.